The 14 T cell receptor beta chains listed next were all sequenced from one sample in a study of cytomegalovirus exposure and HLA in healthy donors (dated by TCRdb to about 2017). Receptor libraries were prepared by the immunoSEQ multiplex PCR assay. For the multiplex PCR, a mixture combining 60 forward primers for TCR Vbeta segments and 13 reverse primers for TCR Jbeta segments was used. In its TCRdb copy, this immuneACCESS table keeps in-frame sequences only and misses some clones. Where compared with another copy, unresolved V genes explain less than half of these, and the others have no known cause. This sample lists roughly 140,000 clones; around 79% were detected once. Around 1.7% of the sample is in the top ten clones. The sample comprised PBMCs. Receptors were obtained from a woman aged 25 to 39 in good health and CMV-seronegative.

To note about this clone: The junction departs from the called germline gene at one end, perhaps through a read error. The chain combines TRBV7-6 with TRBJ2-1; the match to TRBD2 covers 9 bases. The CDR3 loop spans 16 amino acids. Germline CDR1 and CDR2: SGHVS and FNYEAQ. The CDR3 bases are TGTGCCGGCAGCTTTGGGGTAGGCGGGGGGGCCACTGAGCAGTTCTTC. As protein: CAGSFGVGGGATEQFF.

This clone was counted between two and nine times. This chain uses TRBV30 with TRBJ1-2; no clear D. Germline V gene sequence: CDR1 GTSNPN, CDR2 SVGIG (reference sequence). V was trimmed by 3 bases and J by 2 bases, leaving 10 bases between them. This CDR3 contains 13 residues. The CDR3 here is CAWRIISNYGYTF. The CDR3 DNA reads TGTGCCTGGAGAATTATATCCAACTATGGCTACACCTTC.

CDR3 loop: CASSLGGGVAYEQYF. CDR3 nucleotide sequence: TGTGCCAGCAGCCTAGGTGGAGGGGTCGCCTACGAGCAGTACTTC. The V gene is TRBV27, the J gene TRBJ2-7; tentative D call: TRBD2 (6 bases). This CDR3 region has 15 residues. Germline lookup yields CDR1 MNHEY and CDR2 SMNVEV (reference sequence). Between the trimmed V and J ends, which lost 6 bases and 2 bases, there was a span of 17 bases.

J is TRBJ2-2 and V is TRBV7-9; maybe TRBD2 (5 bases). V was trimmed by 3 bases and J by 1 base, leaving 9 bases between them. The CDR3 is 15 residues long. The germline CDR1 and CDR2 sequences are SEHNR and FQNEAQ (reference sequence). The CDR3 nucleotides are TGTGCCAGCAGCTTCGCCGGGATGAACACCGGGGAGCTGTTTTTT. Its protein is CASSFAGMNTGELFF.

The CDR3 DNA reads TGTGCCAGCAGCTTAAGGTCCCGTACAGGGGGATGGGAAAACACCTTC. This gives the protein CASSLRSRTGGWENTF. J is TRBJ1-2 and V is TRBV7-3; 8 nucleotides line up with TRBD1. This CDR3 comprises 16 residues. V gave up 1 base and J gave up 12 bases; unmatched junction bases: 16. Germline lookup yields CDR1 SGHTA and CDR2 FQGTGA.

The genes are TRBV5-6 and TRBJ2-2; perhaps TRBD2 as D (6 bases). V was shortened by 1 base and J by 0 bases, with 16 bases between the two germline ends. Germline CDR1 and CDR2: SGHDT and YYEEEE. This CDR3 region has 18 residues. CDR3 loop: CASSLKSGEMANTGELFF. The DNA of the CDR3 is TGTGCCAGCAGCTTGAAATCGGGGGAGATGGCGAACACCGGGGAGCTGTTTTTT.

The chain recombines TRBV7-8 with TRBJ2-4, with TRBD1 identical over 9 bases. The CDR3 runs 18 residues. Germline V gene lookup returns CDR1 SGHVS and CDR2 FQNEAQ. V was pared by 3 bases and J by 1 base, with 10 bases of the junction left unmatched. CDR3: CASSFRDRDQLAKNIQYF. The CDR3 region has the DNA TGTGCCAGCAGCTTCCGGGACAGGGATCAACTGGCCAAAAACATTCAGTACTTC.

V is TRBV6-1 and J is TRBJ2-3; 7 bases agree with TRBD1. Germline assignment: CDR1 MNHNS and CDR2 SASEGT. The V and J ends lost 6 bases and 3 bases, in that order; junction bases with no gene match: 9. This CDR3 region has 15 residues. The CDR3 spells CASSQDRVGTDTQYF. The CDR3 DNA follows: TGTGCCAGCAGCCAAGACAGGGTTGGAACAGATACGCAGTATTTT.

The chain employs TRBV5-1 and TRBJ1-4, with 10 bases aligning to TRBD1. Germline V gene sequence: CDR1 SGHRS, CDR2 YFSETQ. The V segment lost 4 bases and the J segment 6 bases; nucleotides outside the gene matches: 6. This CDR3 is built from 15 residues. In DNA, the CDR3 is TGCGCCAGCAGCGAGGACAGGGGGGCCTATGAAAAACTGTTTTTT. Its translation: CASSEDRGAYEKLFF.

V and J are TRBV6-6 and TRBJ2-7; D possibly corresponds to TRBD2 (5 bases). The germline V and J ends were trimmed by 7 bases and 3 bases, with 13 bases remaining between them. Germline CDR1 and CDR2: MNHNY and SVGAGI (reference sequence). The CDR3 is 13 amino acids. The CDR3 loop is CASTHGVFYEQYF. DNA for the CDR3: TGTGCCAGCACTCACGGGGTTTTCTACGAGCAGTACTTC.

This chain uses TRBV10-3 with TRBJ2-2; 9 bases fit TRBD1. Unmatched junction bases numbered 3, after V lost 5 bases and J lost 2 bases. This CDR3 has 15 residues. Germline CDR1 is ENHRY and CDR2 is SYGVKD. The CDR3 DNA sequence: TGTGCCATCAGTCCGACAGGGGGTAACACCGGGGAGCTGTTTTTT. Translating it yields CAISPTGGNTGELFF.

For this clone: A read error may account for a junction end that differs from germline. This chain connects TRBV7-9 to TRBJ1-2; 9 positions agree with TRBD1. The CDR3 runs 15 residues. CDR1 SEHNR and CDR2 FQNEAQ come from the germline V gene (reference sequence). CDR3 sequence: CSSSSPDRGGYGYTF. The CDR3 region has the DNA TGTTCCAGCAGCTCCCCGGACAGGGGCGGCTATGGCTACACCTTC.

The chain couples TRBV6-5 to TRBJ2-7; 9 bases align to TRBD1. Germline V gene sequence: CDR1 MNHEY, CDR2 SVGAGI. The CDR3 loop spans 15 amino acids. J gave up 7 bases and V 5 bases, and 12 bases lay outside the gene matches. The CDR3 DNA sequence: TGTGCCAGCAGTAACCTGGGGACAGGGCATATGGAGCAGTACTTC. It translates to CASSNLGTGHMEQYF.

The chain employs TRBV9 and TRBJ2-4; a possible D gene is TRBD1 (5 bases). Between the trimmed V and J ends, which lost 4 bases and 6 bases, there was a span of 11 bases. The germline CDR1 and CDR2 sequences are SGDLS and YYNGEE. The CDR3 loop spans 13 amino acids. The CDR3, as DNA: TGTGCCAGCAGCCCAGGGCTACTAAACATTCAGTACTTC. Translating it yields CASSPGLLNIQYF.